This TCR beta chain originates from a study of identical twins. General study findings and limits: Memory repertoires showed no such pattern, whereas abundant cord blood beta clonotypes carried fewer insertions. The study reached conclusions through statistical analysis that was cross-sectional, not following the same donors. Partial confounding of zero-insertion analyses by invariant MAIT and iNKT cells was possible.

Carrying unique molecular identifiers, the cDNA also gained a universal primer site through template switching. TCRdb ran MiXCR on the 5' RACE reads and lists one entry per CDR3 protein. This sample has around 490,000 distinct CDR3 sequences, with 13% to 15% found just once. CDR3 length: 15 residues. V lost 1 base and J lost 0, with 12 bases in between. Germline V gene sequence: CDR1 SQVTM, CDR2 ANQGSEA. For this clonotype: Its antigen is unknown.

Another study also made use of these data, one on yellow fever vaccine responses in identical twins.

This clonotype was obtained from a woman under 30 in good health. Sequencing was performed on CD4+ T cells sorted from blood. The chain employs TRBV29-1 and TRBJ1-1; D not resolved. DNA for the CDR3: TGCAGCGTTGAAGGCGGCACCATCATGAACACTGAAGCTTTCTTT. It is translated as CSVEGGTIMNTEAFF. Supplemented by reference TRBV29-1 and TRBJ1-1, the full variable domain reads SAVISQKPSRDICQRGTSLTIQCQVDSQVTMMFWYRQQPGQSLTLIATANQGSEATYESGFVIDKFPISRPNLTFSTLTVSNMSPEDSSIYLCSVEGGTIMNTEAFFGQGTRLTVV.